The 26 T cell receptor beta chains in this list originate from one sample, sequenced in a study of monozygotic twins with inflammatory bowel disease. TCRdb re-called the 5' RACE reads; every CDR3 protein appears as one record, without DNA. Its listing shows 160,000 or so distinct CDR3 sequences. Sequenced: blood. The receptors stem from a human donor with ulcerative colitis or Crohn's disease, or a healthy co-twin of an affected twin (not recorded which).

The chain has TRBV5-1 and TRBJ2-5; with no DNA, the TCRdb D assignment of TRBD2 cannot be verified. In germline, CDR1 is SGHRS, CDR2 YFSETQ. The CDR3 loop spans 15 amino acids. CDR3 sequence: CASRLPSGGQETQYF. Looking up the rest from reference TRBV5-1 and TRBJ2-5 gives the full variable domain: KAGVTQTPRYLIKTRGQQVTLSCSPISGHRSVSWYQQTPGQGLQFLFEYFSETQRNKGNFPGRFSGRQFSNSRSEMNVSTLELGDSALYLCASRLPSGGQETQYFGPGTRLLVL.

The chain couples TRBV4-2 to TRBJ1-5. Germline CDR1 is LGHNA and CDR2 is YNFKEQ. This CDR3 comprises 15 residues. The CDR3 reads CASSQGRYSNQPQHF.

CDR3 in amino acids: CASSRREAYEQYF. The chain recombines TRBV19 with TRBJ2-7; checking the TCRdb D call of TRBD2 is not possible without DNA. CDR3 size: 13 residues. CDR1 is LNHDA and CDR2 is SQIVND in the germline V gene (reference sequence).

The chain couples TRBV3-1 to TRBJ2-7; TCRdb indicates TRBD2, and absent DNA this call remains unverified. Germline CDR1 is LGHDT and CDR2 is YNNKEL (reference sequence). This CDR3 region has 14 residues. The CDR3 spells CASSQVGGSREQYF.

The chain is built from TRBV7-9 and TRBJ1-2; the TCRdb call, TRBD1, lacks DNA for checking. Germline assignment: CDR1 SEHNR and CDR2 FQNEAQ (reference sequence). This CDR3 region has 14 residues. CDR3: CASSSRQGAYGYTF.

This chain links TRBV7-9 with TRBJ1-2. In germline, CDR1 is SEHNR, CDR2 FQNEAQ (reference sequence). The CDR3 length is 17 residues. CDR3 region: CASSLVGPLNSNYGYTF.

The V call is TRBV12-3 or TRBV12-4, the J call TRBJ2-2. CDR3 length equals 15 residues. Here the CDR3 reads CASSLEEQLTGELFF.

The chain links TRBV7-3 to TRBJ1-2; the D call from TCRdb, TRBD1, cannot be confirmed without DNA. The CDR3 covers 14 residues. The germline CDR1 and CDR2 sequences are SGHTA and FQGTGA. CDR3 residues: CASSLNRGPYGYTF.

The J gene is TRBJ1-5, the V gene TRBV6-1. The CDR3 runs 14 residues. CDR1 MNHNS and CDR2 SASEGT come from the germline V gene. The chain's CDR3 is CASSEGPGVGAQHF.

The chain has TRBV20-1 and TRBJ1-1; TCRdb's D call, TRBD1, is unchecked because there is no DNA. The CDR3 is 13 amino acids. Germline-derived CDR1 and CDR2 are DFQATT and SNEGSKA (reference sequence). The CDR3 is CSARDAYRVAAFF.

The chain is built from TRBV7-8 and TRBJ1-2. The CDR3 is made up of 14 amino acids. Per germline, CDR1 SGHVS and CDR2 FQNEAQ. CDR3 sequence: CASSLQRRDYGYTF.

The chain uses TRBV12-3 or TRBV12-4 and TRBJ2-1; TCRdb lists TRBD2, though no DNA is available to test this call. The CDR3 totals 14 residues. CDR3 region: CASRTGGINDEQFF.

The rearrangement joins TRBV4-3 to TRBJ2-3; TCRdb gives TRBD1 as the D gene, but with no DNA this cannot be confirmed. Germline V gene data show CDR1 as LGHNA and CDR2 as YSLEER. This CDR3 has 15 amino acids. The CDR3 protein is CASSQGYRGTDTQYF.

The chain is built from TRBV4-2 and TRBJ2-4; as DNA is missing, the TRBD2 call by TCRdb cannot be tested. CDR1 is LGHNA, CDR2 YNFKEQ, per germline. The CDR3 extends over 18 amino acids. The CDR3 sequence: CASSQDRTSGGAKNIQYF.

This chain joins TRBV11-3 and TRBJ2-1; TCRdb's D call of TRBD1 is untestable without DNA. The CDR3 spans 16 residues. Per germline, CDR1 SGHNT and CDR2 YENEEA. CDR3 protein: CASSPGGQYRYNEQFF.

CDR3 sequence: CSARGWGTPSYEQYF. The chain joins TRBV20-1 to TRBJ2-7; no DNA is available, so the TRBD1 call from TCRdb remains unchecked. Germline loops: CDR1 DFQATT, CDR2 SNEGSKA (reference sequence). The length of the CDR3 is 15 residues.

The rearrangement joins TRBV7-2 to TRBJ2-1; TCRdb lists TRBD2, though no DNA is available to test this call. The CDR3 has 16 residues. The germline gives CDR1 SGHTA, CDR2 FQGNSA. The CDR3 is CASSLDLAGGYNEQFF.

CDR3 sequence reads: CASSSPQGDYQPQHF. The genes are TRBV6-2 or TRBV6-3 and TRBJ1-5; TCRdb reports TRBD1, a call that lacks DNA to check it against. Germline V CDR1 and CDR2: MNHEY, SVGEGT. The CDR3 covers 15 residues.

CDR3 sequence: CASSLWFGGNQPQHF. This chain links TRBV7-2 with TRBJ1-5. This CDR3 comprises 15 residues. Germline-derived CDR1 and CDR2 are SGHTA and FQGNSA.

V is TRBV6-2 or TRBV6-3 and J is TRBJ1-5; TCRdb's assignment of TRBD1 cannot be checked, as there is no DNA. Germline V CDR1 and CDR2: MNHEY, SVGEGT. CDR3 length: 15 amino acids. The CDR3 loop is CASSNGGGSNQPQHF.

This sequence joins TRBV2 and TRBJ2-1. There are 12 residues in the CDR3. Germline assignment: CDR1 SNHLY and CDR2 FYNNEI. CDR3: CVSSEIGNEQFF. The full variable domain, in which reference TRBV2 and TRBJ2-1 provide the parts outside the CDR3, is EPEVTQTPSHQVTQMGQEVILRCVPISNHLYFYWYRQILGQKVEFLVSFYNNEISEKSEIFDDQFSVERPDGSNFTLKIRSTKLEDSAMYFCVSSEIGNEQFFGPGTRLTVL.

The V and J genes are TRBV6-1 and TRBJ1-5. This CDR3 has 16 residues. The germline V gene encodes CDR1 MNHNS and CDR2 SASEGT. The CDR3 is CASTQSRSDAHQPQHF.

The genes are TRBV20-1 and TRBJ2-5; TCRdb's D call, TRBD2, is unchecked because there is no DNA. The germline V gene encodes CDR1 DFQATT and CDR2 SNEGSKA (reference sequence). This CDR3 is built from 13 residues. This chain's CDR3 is CSVTEGSSETQYF.

This chain joins TRBV5-1 and TRBJ2-1; TCRdb returns TRBD1, unconfirmable since there is no DNA. The CDR3 covers 18 residues. Per the germline V gene, CDR1 is SGHRS and CDR2 is YFSETQ. The CDR3 spells CASSLRDRGSPLRNEQFF.

The chain links TRBV20-1 to TRBJ2-3; TCRdb indicates TRBD1, and absent DNA this call remains unverified. The germline V gene encodes CDR1 DFQATT and CDR2 SNEGSKA (reference sequence). There are 19 residues in the CDR3. CDR3 sequence reads: CSARVSRTRGRETTDTQYF.

This chain uses TRBV5-4 with TRBJ2-5; TCRdb selects TRBD1, and the lack of DNA leaves this call unchecked. CDR3 length equals 16 residues. The germline gives CDR1 SGHNT, CDR2 YYREEE (reference sequence). The CDR3 here is CASSRDSHPYQETQYF.